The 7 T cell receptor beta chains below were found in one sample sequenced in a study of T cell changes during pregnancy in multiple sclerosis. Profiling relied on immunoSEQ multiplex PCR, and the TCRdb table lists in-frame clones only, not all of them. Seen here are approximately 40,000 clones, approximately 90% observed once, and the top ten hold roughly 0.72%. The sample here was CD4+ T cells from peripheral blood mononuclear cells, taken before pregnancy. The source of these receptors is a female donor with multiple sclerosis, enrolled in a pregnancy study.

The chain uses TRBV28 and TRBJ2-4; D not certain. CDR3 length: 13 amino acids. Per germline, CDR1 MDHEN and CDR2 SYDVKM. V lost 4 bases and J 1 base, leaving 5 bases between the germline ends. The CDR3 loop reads CASSSLAKNIQYF. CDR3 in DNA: TGTGCCAGCAGTTCCTTGGCCAAAAACATTCAGTACTTC.

CDR3 loop: CASSLDMGASQETQYF. The CDR3 DNA is TGCGCCAGCAGCTTGGATATGGGGGCCTCCCAAGAGACCCAGTACTTC. J is TRBJ2-5 and V is TRBV5-1, with a possible D match to TRBD1 (6 bases). The V end was cut by 0 bases, the J end by 1 base, with 13 bases between. The CDR3 consists of 16 residues. Germline V lookup: CDR1 SGHRS, CDR2 YFSETQ. The full variable domain, in which reference TRBV5-1 and TRBJ2-5 provide the parts outside the CDR3, is KAGVTQTPRYLIKTRGQQVTLSCSPISGHRSVSWYQQTPGQGLQFLFEYFSETQRNKGNFPGRFSGRQFSNSRSEMNVSTLELGDSALYLCASSLDMGASQETQYFGPGTRLLVL.

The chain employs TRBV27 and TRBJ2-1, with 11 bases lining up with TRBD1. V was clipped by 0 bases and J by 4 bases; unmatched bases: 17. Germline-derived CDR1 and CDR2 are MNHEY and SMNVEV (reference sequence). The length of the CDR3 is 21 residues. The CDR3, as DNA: TGTGCCAGCAGTTTATCCGCGTCCGGGACAGGGGGATTTTCATATTACAATGAGCAGTTCTTC. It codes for CASSLSASGTGGFSYYNEQFF.

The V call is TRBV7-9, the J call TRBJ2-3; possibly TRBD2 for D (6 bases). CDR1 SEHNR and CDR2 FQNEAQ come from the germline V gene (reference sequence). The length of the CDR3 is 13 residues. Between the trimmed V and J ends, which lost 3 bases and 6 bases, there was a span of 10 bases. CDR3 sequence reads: CASSFGEADTQYF. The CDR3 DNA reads TGTGCCAGCAGCTTCGGGGAGGCGGATACGCAGTATTTT.

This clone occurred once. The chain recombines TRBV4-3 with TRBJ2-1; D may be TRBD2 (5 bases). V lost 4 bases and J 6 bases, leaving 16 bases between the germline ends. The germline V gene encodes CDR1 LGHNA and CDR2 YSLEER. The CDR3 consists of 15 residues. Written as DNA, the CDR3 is TGCGCCAGCAGCCTCCGCGGGCCCGCGGCCAATGAGCAGTTCTTC. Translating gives CASSLRGPAANEQFF.

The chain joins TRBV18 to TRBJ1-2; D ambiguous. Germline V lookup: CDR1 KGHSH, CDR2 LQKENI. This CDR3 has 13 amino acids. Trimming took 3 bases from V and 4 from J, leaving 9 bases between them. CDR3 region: CASSPAASYGYTF. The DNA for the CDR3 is TGTGCCAGCTCACCCGCGGCCAGCTATGGCTACACCTTC.

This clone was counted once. This chain's CDR3 is CASSSVPSGIRTDTQYF. The CDR3 region has the DNA TGCGCCAGCAGCTCCGTCCCTAGCGGGATCCGCACAGATACGCAGTATTTT. The rearrangement links TRBV5-1 to TRBJ2-3; 9 bases align to TRBD2. Germline V gene sequence: CDR1 SGHRS, CDR2 YFSETQ. The CDR3 consists of 17 residues. The J segment lost 1 base and the V segment lost 3 bases, leaving 9 bases of the junction unmatched.